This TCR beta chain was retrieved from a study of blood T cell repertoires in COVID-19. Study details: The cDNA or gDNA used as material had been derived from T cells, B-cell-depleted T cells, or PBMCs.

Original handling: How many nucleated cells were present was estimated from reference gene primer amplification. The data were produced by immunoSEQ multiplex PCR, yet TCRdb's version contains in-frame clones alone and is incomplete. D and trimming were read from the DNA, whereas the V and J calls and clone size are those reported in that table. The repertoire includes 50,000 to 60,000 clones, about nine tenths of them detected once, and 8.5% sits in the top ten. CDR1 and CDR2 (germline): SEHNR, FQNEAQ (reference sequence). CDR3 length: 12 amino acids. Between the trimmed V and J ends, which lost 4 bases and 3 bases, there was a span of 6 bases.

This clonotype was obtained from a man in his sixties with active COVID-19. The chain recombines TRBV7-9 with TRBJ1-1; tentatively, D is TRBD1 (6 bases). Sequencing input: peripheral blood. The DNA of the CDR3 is TGTGCCAGCAGCTACAGGGACACTGAAGCTTTCTTT. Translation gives CASSYRDTEAFF.